The 19 T cell receptor beta chains below all came from one sample that was sequenced in a study of blood T cell repertoires in COVID-19. Produced via immunoSEQ multiplex PCR; TCRdb's table is partial and in-frame only. Among 70,000 to 95,000 clones listed, 86% were seen once. Material for sequencing was peripheral blood. The receptors here all came from a human donor in a cohort sampled during active COVID-19.

The chain has TRBV4-1 and TRBJ2-7; D perhaps matches TRBD1 (7 bases). The germline V gene encodes CDR1 MGHRA and CDR2 YSYEKL. V was shortened by 3 bases and J by 2 bases, with 20 bases between the two germline ends. The CDR3 runs 17 residues. The CDR3 DNA sequence: TGCGCCAGCAGCCACCCCCCGGAGGGGGCCGCAACCTACGAGCAGTACTTC. Translated, it gives CASSHPPEGAATYEQYF.

This clone was detected a few times. V and J are TRBV6-1 and TRBJ2-5, with 9 nucleotides matching TRBD2. Unmatched junction bases numbered 8, after V lost 2 bases and J lost 1 base. Germline CDR1 reads MNHNS; CDR2 reads SASEGT. This CDR3 contains 17 residues. This chain's CDR3 is CASSEQFGGGVQETQYF. Here the CDR3 DNA reads TGTGCCAGCAGTGAACAATTCGGCGGGGGGGTCCAAGAGACCCAGTACTTC.

The chain employs TRBV4-1 and TRBJ1-3; the D is unclear. Germline V lookup: CDR1 MGHRA, CDR2 YSYEKL. The V end lost 0 bases, the J end lost 0 bases, and 12 bases lay between the germline ends. This CDR3 has 17 amino acids. CDR3 bases: TGCGCCAGCAGCCAAGACGTTGGTAGAGACTCTGGAAACACCATATATTTT. Protein: CASSQDVGRDSGNTIYF.

The CDR3 sequence is CASSLYRDRERETQYF. CDR3 sequence (DNA): TGTGCCAGCAGCTTATACCGGGACAGGGAACGCGAGACCCAGTACTTC. The chain has TRBV7-2 and TRBJ2-5; TRBD1 matches at 9 bases. V was clipped by 2 bases and J by 5 bases; unmatched bases: 9. Germline CDR1 reads SGHTA; CDR2 reads FQGNSA. The CDR3 is 16 amino acids.

This clone occurred once. The chain is built from TRBV24-1 and TRBJ2-2; 8 bases are shared with TRBD2. This CDR3 is 15 amino acids long. Germline V gene sequence: CDR1 KGHDR, CDR2 SFDVKD. The ends lost 6 bases at V and 6 bases at J; junction bases unmatched: 8. Here the CDR3 DNA reads TGTGCCACCAGTCTAAGCGGGAGAGAATCCGGGGAGCTGTTTTTT. Its translation is CATSLSGRESGELFF.

The chain carries TRBV4-3 and TRBJ1-2, with a possible D match to TRBD1 (5 bases). There are 14 residues in the CDR3. The V end was cut by 4 bases, the J end by 0 bases, with 9 bases between. The germline V gene encodes CDR1 LGHNA and CDR2 YSLEER. This CDR3 is CASSPGTTNYGYTF. CDR3 nucleotides: TGCGCCAGCAGCCCCGGGACTACTAACTATGGCTACACCTTC.

The chain joins TRBV7-2 to TRBJ2-1, with a weak D call TRBD1 (6 bases). The CDR3 consists of 14 residues. Trimming cost V 8 bases and J 1 base, with 12 bases left between them. The germline CDR1 and CDR2 sequences are SGHTA and FQGNSA. Written as DNA, the CDR3 is TGTGCCAGCGGGCAGGACAGATCCTACAATGAGCAGTTCTTC. Its translation: CASGQDRSYNEQFF.

The chain combines TRBV2 with TRBJ2-5, with D possibly being TRBD1 (5 bases). The CDR3 loop spans 12 amino acids. CDR1 and CDR2 (germline): SNHLY, FYNNEI. V shed 8 bases and J shed 2 bases, with 9 bases lying between them. The CDR3 spells CASGATQETQYF. As DNA, the CDR3 is TGTGCCAGCGGGGCAACTCAAGAGACCCAGTACTTC.

The chain has TRBV18 and TRBJ2-5; TRBD2 aligns across 9 bases. The CDR3 loop spans 17 amino acids. CDR1 KGHSH and CDR2 LQKENI come from the germline V gene. Unmatched junction bases numbered 12, after V lost 4 bases and J lost 3 bases. CDR3 amino acids: CASSLDWSGGTKETQYF. In DNA, the CDR3 is TGTGCCAGCTCACTCGACTGGAGCGGGGGGACTAAAGAGACCCAGTACTTC.

V gene TRBV7-2 combines with J gene TRBJ2-3; 11 bases fit TRBD2. After removal of 5 bases from V and 5 bases from J, the junction contained 3 bases not matched to a gene. Germline CDR1 and CDR2: SGHTA and FQGNSA. The CDR3 is 14 residues long. Here the CDR3 DNA reads TGTGCCAGCAGCCCCGGACTAGCGGGAGATACGCAGTATTTT. Encoded protein: CASSPGLAGDTQYF.

The rearrangement joins TRBV2 to TRBJ2-5; 13 bases are shared with TRBD2. Germline V gene sequence: CDR1 SNHLY, CDR2 FYNNEI. V was clipped by 8 bases and J by 5 bases; unmatched bases: 2. This CDR3 is built from 13 residues. The CDR3 DNA follows: TGTGCCAGCGGACTAGCGGGAGAGGAGACCCAGTACTTC. This codes for CASGLAGEETQYF.

This clone has more than one count but fewer than ten. The chain combines TRBV7-9 with TRBJ2-3; the D is unclear. This CDR3 contains 14 residues. Germline-derived CDR1 and CDR2 are SEHNR and FQNEAQ (reference sequence). The germline V and J ends were trimmed by 2 bases and 10 bases, with 16 bases remaining between them. The CDR3 reads CASSLLWPDLAQYF. CDR3 coding DNA: TGTGCCAGCAGCTTATTATGGCCCGATTTGGCGCAGTATTTT. The whole variable domain, filled in from reference TRBV7-9 and TRBJ2-3, reads DTGVSQNPRHKITKRGQNVTFRCDPISEHNRLYWYRQTLGQGPEFLTYFQNEAQLEKSRLLSDRFSAERPKGSFSTLEIQRTEQGDSAMYLCASSLLWPDLAQYFGPGTRLTVL.

The gene calls are TRBV6-6 and TRBJ2-1; 7 bases fit TRBD1. Germline V gene data show CDR1 as MNHNY and CDR2 as SVGAGI (reference sequence). J lost 12 bases, V lost 4 bases, and 6 bases had no gene match. This CDR3 comprises 12 residues. CDR3 sequence reads: CASSSEQGMQFF. CDR3 DNA sequence: TGTGCCAGCAGTTCTGAACAGGGGATGCAGTTCTTC.

The rearrangement joins TRBV2 to TRBJ2-3; D ambiguous. The CDR3 runs to 13 residues. From germline, CDR1 is SNHLY and CDR2 FYNNEI. V shed 6 bases and J shed 0 bases, with 7 bases lying between them. DNA for the CDR3: TGTGCCAGCAGGGTGGAGAGCACAGATACGCAGTATTTT. Its protein is CASRVESTDTQYF.

This rearrangement joins TRBV6-6 to TRBJ1-6; D remains ambiguous. Germline CDR1 MNHNY, CDR2 SVGAGI (reference sequence). Trimming shortened V by 3 bases and J by 4 bases, and 10 bases separated the two germline ends. CDR3 size: 15 residues. The CDR3 coding sequence is TGTGCCAGCAGTTATCAGGCCCCATATAATTCACCCCTCCACTTT. As protein: CASSYQAPYNSPLHF.

The V call is TRBV27, the J call TRBJ2-7, with 7 bases aligning to TRBD2. This CDR3 spans 14 amino acids. Germline V gene lookup returns CDR1 MNHEY and CDR2 SMNVEV (reference sequence). The ends lost 7 bases at V and 6 bases at J; junction bases unmatched: 12. The CDR3: CASTSLGGVSEQYF. The CDR3 region has the DNA TGTGCCAGCACCAGTTTGGGAGGGGTAAGCGAGCAGTACTTC.

V is TRBV7-6 and J is TRBJ2-2; perhaps TRBD2 as D (7 bases). CDR1 SGHVS and CDR2 FNYEAQ come from the germline V gene. Trimming left V 0 bases short and J 1 base short, with 12 bases between. The CDR3 sequence is 17 residues long. The CDR3 sequence is CASSLAGGGQNTGELFF. CDR3 DNA: TGTGCCAGCAGCTTAGCGGGAGGGGGACAGAACACCGGGGAGCTGTTTTTT.

This CDR3 is CASSPTTAEPQHF. The CDR3 DNA reads as TGTGCCAGCAGTCCTACGACGGCGGAGCCCCAGCATTTT. The chain is built from TRBV6-6 and TRBJ1-5, with no clear D. The germline V gene encodes CDR1 MNHNY and CDR2 SVGAGI (reference sequence). Trimming removed 5 bases at V and 8 bases at J, with 13 bases between. The CDR3 is 13 residues long.

The rearrangement joins TRBV28 to TRBJ1-2; 9 positions agree with TRBD1. V trimming: 4 bases; J trimming: 3 bases; junction bases outside the gene matches: 6. The CDR3 runs 15 residues. In germline, CDR1 is MDHEN, CDR2 SYDVKM. The DNA for the CDR3 is TGTGCCAGCAGTTCACAGGGGGCAGAGGACTATGGCTACACCTTC. Its protein product is CASSSQGAEDYGYTF.